The 2 T cell receptor beta chains in this list originate from one sample, sequenced in a study of T cells in Graves' hyperthyroidism and ophthalmopathy. Regions amplified from RNA transcripts were the TCR beta CDR3 regions. When the TCR CDR3 underwent first-round RT-PCR, the HTBI primer set was used. TCRdb recomputed calls from the multiplex PCR reads with MiXCR, one row per CDR3 protein. Of fewer than 600,000 distinct CDR3 sequences listed, 11% to 15% are singletons. The sample taken for sequencing was blood. These receptors all come from a woman aged 40 to 50 with Graves' hyperthyroidism.

This clonotype was picked up many times. This chain uses TRBV20-1 with TRBJ1-2, with D unclear. Germline-derived CDR1 and CDR2 are DFQATT and SNEGSKA (reference sequence). The CDR3 is 11 amino acids. Trimming stripped 8 bases from V and 8 bases from J, with 15 bases between. This CDR3 reads CSTKNLAGYTF. The CDR3 nucleotides are TGCAGTACCAAGAATCTAGCAGGCTACACCTTC.

The chain joins TRBV4-1 to TRBJ2-1, with TRBD2 matching 8 bases. With 8 bases clipped from V and 6 bases from J, the junction kept 9 bases outside the gene matches. The CDR3 is 14 residues long. Germline loops: CDR1 MGHRA, CDR2 YSYEKL. DNA of the CDR3: TGCGCCAGCGGCGGGGGGCCATTGCGCAATGAGCAGTTCTTC. Residues: CASGGGPLRNEQFF.